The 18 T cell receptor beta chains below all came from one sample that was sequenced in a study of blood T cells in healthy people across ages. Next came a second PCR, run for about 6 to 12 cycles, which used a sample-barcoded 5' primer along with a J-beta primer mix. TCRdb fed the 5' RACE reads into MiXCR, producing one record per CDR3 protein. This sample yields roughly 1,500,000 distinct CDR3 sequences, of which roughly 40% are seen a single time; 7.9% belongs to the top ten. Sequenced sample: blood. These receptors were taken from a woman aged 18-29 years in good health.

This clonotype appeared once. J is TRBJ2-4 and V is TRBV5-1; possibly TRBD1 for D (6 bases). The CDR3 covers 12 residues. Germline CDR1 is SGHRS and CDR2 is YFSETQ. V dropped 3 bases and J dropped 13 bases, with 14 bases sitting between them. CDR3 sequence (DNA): TGCGCCAGCAGCTCAGGGGAAGGGGAGCAGTACTTC. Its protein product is CASSSGEGEQYF.

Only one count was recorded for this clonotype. The CDR3 loop reads CASSLERGKGTEAFF. The DNA of the CDR3 is TGTGCCAGCAGCTTAGAGCGGGGGAAGGGCACTGAAGCTTTCTTT. This rearrangement joins TRBV7-9 to TRBJ1-1; D is perhaps TRBD1 (5 bases). The CDR3 loop spans 15 amino acids. The ends were cut back, 1 base at V and 4 bases at J, with 13 bases in the middle. Germline CDR1 SEHNR, CDR2 FQNEAQ (reference sequence).

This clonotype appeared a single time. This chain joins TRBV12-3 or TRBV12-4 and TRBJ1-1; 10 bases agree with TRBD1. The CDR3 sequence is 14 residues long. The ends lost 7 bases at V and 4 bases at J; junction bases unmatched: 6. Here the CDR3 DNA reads TGTGCCAGCACACCGCGGACAGGGGGCACTGAAGCTTTCTTT. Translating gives CASTPRTGGTEAFF.

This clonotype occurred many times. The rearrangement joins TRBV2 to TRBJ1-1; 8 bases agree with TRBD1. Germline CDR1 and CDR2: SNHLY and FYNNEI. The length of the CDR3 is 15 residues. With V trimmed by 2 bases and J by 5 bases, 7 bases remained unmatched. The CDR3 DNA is TGTGCCAGCAGTGAATTTGAAACAGGGGGTACTGAAGCTTTCTTT. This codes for CASSEFETGGTEAFF.

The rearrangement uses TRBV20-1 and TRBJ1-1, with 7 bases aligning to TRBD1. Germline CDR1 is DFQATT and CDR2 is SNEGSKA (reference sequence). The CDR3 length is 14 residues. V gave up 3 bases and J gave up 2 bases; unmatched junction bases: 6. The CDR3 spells CSARRDSVNTEAFF. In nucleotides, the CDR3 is TGCAGTGCTAGGCGGGACAGCGTTAACACTGAAGCTTTCTTT.

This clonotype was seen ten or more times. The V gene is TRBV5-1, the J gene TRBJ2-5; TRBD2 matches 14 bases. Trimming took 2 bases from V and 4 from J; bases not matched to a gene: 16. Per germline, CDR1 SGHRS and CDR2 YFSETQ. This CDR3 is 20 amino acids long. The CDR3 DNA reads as TGCGCCAGCAGCTTTCCCCTACTGACTAGCGGGGGGGCTGTAGGAGAGACCCAGTACTTC. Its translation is CASSFPLLTSGGAVGETQYF. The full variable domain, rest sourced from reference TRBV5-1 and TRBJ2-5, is KAGVTQTPRYLIKTRGQQVTLSCSPISGHRSVSWYQQTPGQGLQFLFEYFSETQRNKGNFPGRFSGRQFSNSRSEMNVSTLELGDSALYLCASSFPLLTSGGAVGETQYFGPGTRLLVL.

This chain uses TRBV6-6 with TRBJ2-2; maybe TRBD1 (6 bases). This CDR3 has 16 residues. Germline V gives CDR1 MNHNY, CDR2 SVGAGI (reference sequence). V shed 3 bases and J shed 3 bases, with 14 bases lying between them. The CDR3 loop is CASSYTGIGDTGELFF. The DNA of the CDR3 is TGTGCCAGCAGTTATACAGGGATTGGGGACACCGGGGAGCTGTTTTTT.

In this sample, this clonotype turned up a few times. The CDR3 protein is CASGGGGDGYTF. The DNA of the CDR3 is TGTGCCAGCGGTGGAGGAGGGGATGGCTACACCTTC. The J gene is TRBJ1-2, the V gene TRBV28; D is perhaps TRBD1 (5 bases). The CDR3 sequence is 12 residues long. Trimming pared 8 bases from V and 6 bases from J, leaving 13 bases between. Germline V gives CDR1 MDHEN, CDR2 SYDVKM.

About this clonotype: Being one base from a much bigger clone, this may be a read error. CDR3 nucleotide sequence: TGTGCCAGCAGCCACTCAGGGGAGCAGTACTTC. Translation: CASSHSGEQYF. The V gene is TRBV6-5, the J gene TRBJ2-7, with a weak D call TRBD1 (5 bases). Trimming pared 6 bases from V and 7 bases from J, leaving 10 bases between. The CDR3 has 11 residues. CDR1 and CDR2 from the germline V gene are MNHEY and SVGAGI.

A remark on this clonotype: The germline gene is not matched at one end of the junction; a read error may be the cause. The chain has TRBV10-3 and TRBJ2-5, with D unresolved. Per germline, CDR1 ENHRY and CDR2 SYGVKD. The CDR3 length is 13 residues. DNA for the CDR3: TGTGCCATCAGTAGGGTGTACCAAGAGACCCGGTACTTC. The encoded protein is CAISRVYQETRYF.

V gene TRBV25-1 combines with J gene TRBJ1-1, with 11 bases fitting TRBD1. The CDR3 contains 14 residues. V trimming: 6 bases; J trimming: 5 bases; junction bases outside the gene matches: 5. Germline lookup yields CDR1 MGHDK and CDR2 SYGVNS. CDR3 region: CASRRTGGRTEAFF. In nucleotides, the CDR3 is TGTGCCAGCAGACGGACAGGGGGCAGGACTGAAGCTTTCTTT.

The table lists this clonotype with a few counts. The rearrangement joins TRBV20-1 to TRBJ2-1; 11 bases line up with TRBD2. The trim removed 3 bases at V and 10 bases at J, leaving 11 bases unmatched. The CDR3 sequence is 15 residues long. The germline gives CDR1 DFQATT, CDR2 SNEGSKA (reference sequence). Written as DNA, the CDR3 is TGCAGTGCTAGTCCCCGACTAGCGGGGTTTCGGGAGCAGTTCTTC. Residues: CSASPRLAGFREQFF.

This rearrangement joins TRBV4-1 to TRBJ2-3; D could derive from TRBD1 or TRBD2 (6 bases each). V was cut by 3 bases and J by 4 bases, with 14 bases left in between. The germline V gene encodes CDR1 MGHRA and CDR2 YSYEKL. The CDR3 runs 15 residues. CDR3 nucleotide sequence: TGCGCCAGCAGCCAGGAGGGGGGAAGCTCAGATACGCAGTATTTT. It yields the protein CASSQEGGSSDTQYF.

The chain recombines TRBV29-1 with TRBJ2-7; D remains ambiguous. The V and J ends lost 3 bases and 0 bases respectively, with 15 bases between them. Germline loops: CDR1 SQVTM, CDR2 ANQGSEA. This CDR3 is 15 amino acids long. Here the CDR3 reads CSVEARGGVSYEQYF. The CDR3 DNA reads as TGCAGCGTTGAGGCCCGCGGCGGAGTCTCCTACGAGCAGTACTTC.

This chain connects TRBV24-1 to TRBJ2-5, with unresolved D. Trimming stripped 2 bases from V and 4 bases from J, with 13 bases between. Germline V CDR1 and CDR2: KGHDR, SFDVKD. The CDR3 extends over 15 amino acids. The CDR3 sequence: CATSDSARVPETQYF. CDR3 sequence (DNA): TGTGCCACCAGTGATTCTGCCCGGGTCCCAGAGACCCAGTACTTC.

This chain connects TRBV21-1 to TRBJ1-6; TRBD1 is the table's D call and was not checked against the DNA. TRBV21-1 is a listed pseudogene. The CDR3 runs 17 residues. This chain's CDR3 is CADSGTGGRGVESPLHF. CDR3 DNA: TGTGCCGACTCCGGGACAGGGGGTCGGGGCGTCGAATCACCCCTCCACTTT.

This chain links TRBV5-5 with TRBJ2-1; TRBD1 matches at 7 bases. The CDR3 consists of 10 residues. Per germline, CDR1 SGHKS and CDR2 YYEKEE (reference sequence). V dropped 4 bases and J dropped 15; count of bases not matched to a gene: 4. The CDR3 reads CASSGTEWFF. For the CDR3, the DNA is TGTGCCAGCAGCGGGACAGAATGGTTCTTC.

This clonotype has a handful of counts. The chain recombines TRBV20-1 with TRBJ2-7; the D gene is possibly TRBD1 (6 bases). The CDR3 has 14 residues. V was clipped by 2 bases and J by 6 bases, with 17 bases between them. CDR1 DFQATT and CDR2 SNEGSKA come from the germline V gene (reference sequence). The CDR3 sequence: CSARSRQARSEQYF. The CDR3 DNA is TGCAGTGCTAGATCCAGACAGGCGAGGTCCGAGCAGTACTTC.